The present entry profiles one TCR beta chain with its context. The CDR3 runs 16 residues. The germline gives CDR1 SGHNT, CDR2 YYREEE (reference sequence). Germline trimming cut 0 bases from V and 1 base from J; bases unmatched to any gene: 3. Under the authors' procedure: Estimates of nucleated cell counts were drawn from the amplification of reference gene primers. Data came from immunoSEQ multiplex PCR; TCRdb stores just in-frame clones and leaves some out. That table is the source of V, J and clone size, and D and trimming were worked out from the DNA. The sample contains about 68,000 clones, 65% to 80% of which appear only once. This record belongs to a study of blood T cell repertoires in COVID-19. For the study at large: Material from acute and convalescent COVID-19 was sourced from the United States, Italy and Spain. Nucleic acid was either cDNA or gDNA, and it came from T cells, B-cell-depleted T cells, or PBMCs.

V is TRBV5-4 and J is TRBJ2-4, with TRBD2 identical over 8 bases. This receptor was taken from a human donor in a cohort sampled during active COVID-19. Material for sequencing was peripheral blood. The CDR3 DNA reads as TGTGCCAGCAGCTTGGACGGCGGGGGGGCCAAAAACATTCAGTACTTC. It encodes CASSLDGGGAKNIQYF.